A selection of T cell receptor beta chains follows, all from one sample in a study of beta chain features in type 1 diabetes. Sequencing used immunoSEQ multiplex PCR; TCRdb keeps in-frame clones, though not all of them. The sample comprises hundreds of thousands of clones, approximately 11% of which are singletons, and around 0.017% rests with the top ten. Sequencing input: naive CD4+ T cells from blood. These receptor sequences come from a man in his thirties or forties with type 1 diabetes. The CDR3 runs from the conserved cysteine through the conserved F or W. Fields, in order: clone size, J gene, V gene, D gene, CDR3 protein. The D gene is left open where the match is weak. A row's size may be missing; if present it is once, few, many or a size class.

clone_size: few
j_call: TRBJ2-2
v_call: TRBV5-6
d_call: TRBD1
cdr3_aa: CASSQTGGTGELFF

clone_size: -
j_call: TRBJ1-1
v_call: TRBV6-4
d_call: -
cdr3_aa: CASSASGISGVGAFF

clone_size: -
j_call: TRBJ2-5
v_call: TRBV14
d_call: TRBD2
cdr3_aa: CASSQVGGVQTQYF

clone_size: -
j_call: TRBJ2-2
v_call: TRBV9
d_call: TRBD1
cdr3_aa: CASSVGDRTTGELFF

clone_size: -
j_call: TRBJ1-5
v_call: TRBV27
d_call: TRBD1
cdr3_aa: CASSPGTGNQPQHF

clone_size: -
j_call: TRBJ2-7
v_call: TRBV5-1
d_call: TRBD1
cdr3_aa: CASRGQGAGEQYF

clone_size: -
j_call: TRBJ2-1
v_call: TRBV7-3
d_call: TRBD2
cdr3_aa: CASSLSGTSAYNEQFF

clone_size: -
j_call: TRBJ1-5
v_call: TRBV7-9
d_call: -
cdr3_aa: CASSMYSNQPQHF

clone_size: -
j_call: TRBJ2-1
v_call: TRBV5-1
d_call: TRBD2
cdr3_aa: CASSRALAGVDEQFF

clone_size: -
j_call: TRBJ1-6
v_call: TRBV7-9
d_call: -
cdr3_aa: CASSSRSLRNSPLHF

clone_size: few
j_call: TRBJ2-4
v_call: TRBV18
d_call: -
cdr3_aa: CASSPRPGKGDDIQYF